Below are 9 T cell receptor beta chains sequenced from a single sample in a study of T cells in Graves' hyperthyroidism and ophthalmopathy. RNA transcripts gave rise to amplified TCR beta CDR3 regions. Using the HTBI primer set, a first-round RT-PCR was run on the TCR CDR3. MiXCR, applied by TCRdb to the multiplex PCR reads, yields one record per CDR3 protein. The data hold hundreds of thousands of distinct CDR3 sequences, with more than 12% observed a single time. The sequenced sample was blood. The source is a woman aged 45-59 years with Graves' ophthalmopathy.

V gene TRBV6-2 or TRBV6-3 combines with J gene TRBJ2-6; D gene ambiguous. V was shortened by 9 bases and J by 0 bases, with 12 bases between the two germline ends. The CDR3 runs 15 residues. Per the germline V gene, CDR1 is MNHEY and CDR2 is SVGEGT. The DNA of the CDR3 is TGTGCCAGTACCCGAGGCCGCTCTGGGGCCAACGTCCTGACTTTC. It yields the protein CASTRGRSGANVLTF.

This clonotype appeared many times. V and J are TRBV20-1 and TRBJ1-5; D ambiguous. The germline CDR1 and CDR2 sequences are DFQATT and SNEGSKA (reference sequence). CDR3 size: 12 residues. V lost 0 bases to trimming and J lost 7 bases, with 7 bases between them. The CDR3 here is CSAREGSQPQHF. In DNA, the CDR3 is TGCAGTGCTAGAGAGGGTAGCCAGCCCCAGCATTTT.

This clonotype has ten or more counts. The rearrangement links TRBV29-1 to TRBJ2-5, with 14 bases matching TRBD2. Germline V lookup: CDR1 SQVTM, CDR2 ANQGSEA. The CDR3 is 16 amino acids. Germline trimming cut 5 bases from V and 4 bases from J; bases unmatched to any gene: 9. The CDR3 bases are TGCAGCGTTCCAGCGACTAGCGGGAGGGCCGTAGAGACCCAGTACTTC. It translates to CSVPATSGRAVETQYF.

Many counts were recorded for this clonotype. The rearrangement joins TRBV18 to TRBJ1-1, with D possibly being TRBD1 (6 bases). CDR1 is KGHSH, CDR2 LQKENI, per germline. CDR3 length equals 16 residues. V gave up 3 bases and J gave up 5 bases, with 19 bases separating them. CDR3 nucleotide sequence: TGTGCCAGCTCACCTCTAGGGCAGGGGCCGCCGACTGAAGCTTTCTTT. This codes for CASSPLGQGPPTEAFF.

This clonotype was detected many times. The chain has TRBV20-1 and TRBJ2-7, with D uncertain. The V gene's germline CDR1 is DFQATT and CDR2 SNEGSKA (reference sequence). CDR3 length equals 14 residues. Deletions cut 2 bases from V and 2 bases from J, with 13 bases between. CDR3 sequence (DNA): TGCAGTGCTAGACATCTATTGACCACCTACGAGCAGTACTTC. Its translation: CSARHLLTTYEQYF.

This chain connects TRBV19 to TRBJ2-4; 8 bases are shared with TRBD1. V shed 5 bases and J 9 bases; nucleotides not matched to a gene: 15. The V gene's germline CDR1 is LNHDA and CDR2 SQIVND (reference sequence). The CDR3 consists of 16 residues. Here the CDR3 DNA reads TGTGCCAGTAGTGGACGATCGACAGGGGTGAACGGCATTCAGTACTTC. Translated: CASSGRSTGVNGIQYF.

The V gene is TRBV19, the J gene TRBJ1-2; 10 nucleotides align to TRBD1. The CDR3 totals 12 residues. Germline values: CDR1 LNHDA, CDR2 SQIVND (reference sequence). V trimming: 8 bases; J trimming: 7 bases; junction bases outside the gene matches: 4. The CDR3 reads CASETGGGGYTF. CDR3 coding DNA: TGTGCCAGTGAGACAGGGGGCGGTGGCTACACCTTC.

This clonotype was detected many times. The chain employs TRBV12-3 or TRBV12-4 and TRBJ2-3; 8 nucleotides agree with TRBD2. V was pared by 3 bases and J by 5 bases, with 1 base of the junction left unmatched. This CDR3 contains 13 residues. The CDR3 DNA reads TGTGCCAGCAGTTTCGGGGGGGGAGATACGCAGTATTTT. This encodes CASSFGGGDTQYF.

There are many counts of this clonotype. The genes are TRBV9 and TRBJ2-2; D uncertain. The CDR3 runs 13 residues. V lost 0 bases, J lost 6 bases, and 6 bases lay in between. The germline V gene encodes CDR1 SGDLS and CDR2 YYNGEE. CDR3 sequence: CASSVGLAGELFF. The CDR3, as DNA: TGTGCCAGCAGCGTAGGTCTAGCCGGGGAGCTGTTTTTT.